Listed here is a single T cell receptor beta chain. The antigen is not known. Every patient had mismatch repair deficiency by PCR or immunohistochemistry. TCRs were sequenced from three patients responding to pembrolizumab. V lost 0 bases and J lost 5, with 18 bases in between. CDR1 and CDR2 from the germline V gene are SGHRS and YFSETQ. The CDR3 totals 16 residues. This sample is part of a study of PD-1 blockade in mismatch repair-deficient tumors. Whole-study findings and limits: Tumor-resident clones, often undetectable pretreatment in blood, expanded then contracted after pembrolizumab.

TCRdb keeps only in-frame clones here, not all; method: immunoSEQ multiplex PCR. In the table there are roughly 50,000 clones, roughly 80% of which are singletons. The sample was peripheral blood, taken less than 21 weeks after starting pembrolizumab. The origin of this receptor is an adult with mismatch repair-deficient cancer. J is TRBJ2-7 and V is TRBV5-1; TRBD2 is a possible D gene (6 bases). CDR3 DNA: TGCGCCAGCAGCTTGGAGGGGTCCGGGAGTAAGGACGAGCAGTACTTC. The encoded protein is CASSLEGSGSKDEQYF.